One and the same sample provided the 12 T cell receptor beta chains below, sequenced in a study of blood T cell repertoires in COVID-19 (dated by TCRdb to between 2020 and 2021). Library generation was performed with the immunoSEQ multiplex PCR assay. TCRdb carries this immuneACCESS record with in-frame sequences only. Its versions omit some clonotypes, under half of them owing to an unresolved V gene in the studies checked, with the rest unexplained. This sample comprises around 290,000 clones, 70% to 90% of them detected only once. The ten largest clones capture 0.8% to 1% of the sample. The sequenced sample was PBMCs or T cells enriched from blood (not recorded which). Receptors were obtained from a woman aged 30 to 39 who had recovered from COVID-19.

CDR3 region: CASSISETNTEAFF. The CDR3 nucleotides read TGTGCCAGTAGTATTTCCGAGACTAACACTGAAGCTTTCTTT. This chain connects TRBV19 to TRBJ1-1; D gene ambiguous. The V end lost 3 bases, the J end lost 2 bases, and 10 bases lay between the germline ends. The germline V gene encodes CDR1 LNHDA and CDR2 SQIVND (reference sequence). The CDR3 is made up of 14 amino acids.

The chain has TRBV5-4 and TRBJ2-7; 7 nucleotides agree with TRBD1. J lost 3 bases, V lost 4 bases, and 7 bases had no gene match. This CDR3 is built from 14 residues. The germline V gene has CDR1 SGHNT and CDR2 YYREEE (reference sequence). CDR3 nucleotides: TGTGCCAGCAGCCCTGGGACAGATTACTACGAGCAGTACTTC. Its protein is CASSPGTDYYEQYF.

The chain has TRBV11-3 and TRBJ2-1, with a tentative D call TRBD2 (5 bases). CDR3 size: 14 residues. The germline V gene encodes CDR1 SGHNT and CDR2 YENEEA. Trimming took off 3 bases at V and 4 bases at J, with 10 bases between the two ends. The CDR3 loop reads CASSFFGNYNEQFF. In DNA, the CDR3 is TGTGCCAGCAGCTTCTTCGGGAATTACAATGAGCAGTTCTTC.

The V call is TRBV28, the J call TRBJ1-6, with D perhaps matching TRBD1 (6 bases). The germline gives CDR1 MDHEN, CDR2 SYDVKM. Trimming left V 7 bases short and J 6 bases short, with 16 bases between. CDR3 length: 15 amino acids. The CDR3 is CASKLGTGSNSPLHF. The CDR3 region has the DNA TGTGCCAGCAAACTCGGAACAGGGTCTAATTCACCCCTCCACTTT.

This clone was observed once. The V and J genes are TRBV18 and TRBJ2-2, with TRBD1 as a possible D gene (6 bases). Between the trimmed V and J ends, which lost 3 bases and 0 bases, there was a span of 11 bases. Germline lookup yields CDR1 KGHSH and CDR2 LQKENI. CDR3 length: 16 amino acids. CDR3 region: CASSPGQTANTGELFF. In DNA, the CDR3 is TGTGCCAGCTCACCCGGACAGACCGCGAACACCGGGGAGCTGTTTTTT.

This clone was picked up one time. CDR3: CASSIDAGRMYLNTEAFF. The CDR3 DNA is TGTGCCAGTAGTATAGATGCGGGACGGATGTATCTGAACACTGAAGCTTTCTTT. The chain is built from TRBV19 and TRBJ1-1; D is possibly TRBD1 (5 bases). The CDR3 runs 18 residues. The V end lost 0 bases, the J end lost 0 bases, and 17 bases lay between the germline ends. Germline-derived CDR1 and CDR2 are LNHDA and SQIVND (reference sequence).

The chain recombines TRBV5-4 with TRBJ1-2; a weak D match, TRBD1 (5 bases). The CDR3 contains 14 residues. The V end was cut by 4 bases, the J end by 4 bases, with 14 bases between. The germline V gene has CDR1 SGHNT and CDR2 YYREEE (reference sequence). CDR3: CASSPDRSLYGYTF. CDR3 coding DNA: TGTGCCAGCAGCCCCGACAGATCCCTCTATGGCTACACCTTC.

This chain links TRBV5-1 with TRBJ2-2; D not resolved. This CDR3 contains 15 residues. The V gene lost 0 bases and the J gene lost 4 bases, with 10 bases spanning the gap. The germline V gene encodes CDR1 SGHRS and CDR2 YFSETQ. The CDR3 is CASSLVSRGTGELFF. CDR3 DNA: TGCGCCAGCAGCTTGGTCAGCCGCGGCACCGGGGAGCTGTTTTTT.

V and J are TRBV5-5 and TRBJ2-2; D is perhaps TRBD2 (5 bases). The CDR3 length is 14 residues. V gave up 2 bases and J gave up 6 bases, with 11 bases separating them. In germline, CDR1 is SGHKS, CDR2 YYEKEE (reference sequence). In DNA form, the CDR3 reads TGTGCCAGCAGCTTATGGACTCAGCCCGGGGAGCTGTTTTTT. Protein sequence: CASSLWTQPGELFF.

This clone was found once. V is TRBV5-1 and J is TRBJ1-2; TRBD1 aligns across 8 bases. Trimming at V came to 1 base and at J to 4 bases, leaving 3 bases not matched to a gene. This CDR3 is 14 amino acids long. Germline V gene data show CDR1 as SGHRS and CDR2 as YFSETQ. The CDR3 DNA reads TGCGCCAGCAGCTTGCAAACAGGGGGCTATGGCTACACCTTC. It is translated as CASSLQTGGYGYTF.

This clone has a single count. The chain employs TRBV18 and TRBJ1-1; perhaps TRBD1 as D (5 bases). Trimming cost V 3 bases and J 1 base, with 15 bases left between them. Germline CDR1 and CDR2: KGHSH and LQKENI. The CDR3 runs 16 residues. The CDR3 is CASSPPLAGKNTEAFF. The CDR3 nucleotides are TGTGCCAGCTCACCGCCCCTGGCAGGGAAGAACACTGAAGCTTTCTTT.

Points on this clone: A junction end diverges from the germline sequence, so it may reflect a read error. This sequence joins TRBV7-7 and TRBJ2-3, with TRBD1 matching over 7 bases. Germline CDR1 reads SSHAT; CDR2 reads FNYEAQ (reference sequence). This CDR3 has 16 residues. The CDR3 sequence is CASSLGDSRPMDTQYF. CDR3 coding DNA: TGTGCTAGCAGCTTAGGGGACAGCAGACCCATGGATACGCAGTATTTT.